Below, 2 T cell receptor beta chains from the same sample are listed, as sequenced in a study of T-cell reconstitution after alpha-beta-depleted transplantation in children. Preparation of the TCRbeta library used unique molecular identifiers. Each CDR3 protein is one row after TCRdb ran MiXCR on the PCR reads. The data show about 480,000 distinct CDR3 sequences, approximately 13% seen once. Sequenced here: PBMCs from the stem cell graft donor, sampled from the stem cell graft. These receptors all stem from a human donor who donated a stem cell graft to a child with combined immunodeficiency.

This CDR3 is CASSLWTGRVTDTQYF. The DNA of the CDR3 is TGTGCCAGCAGTTTATGGACAGGGCGGGTCACAGATACGCAGTATTTT. The rearrangement joins TRBV28 to TRBJ2-3; TRBD1 agrees at 7 bases. Unmatched junction bases numbered 5, after V lost 0 bases and J lost 2 bases. This CDR3 contains 16 residues. Germline V gives CDR1 MDHEN, CDR2 SYDVKM.

This CDR3 reads CASSQRDTEAFF. The CDR3 nucleotides read TGTGCCAGCAGCCAACGGGACACTGAAGCTTTCTTT. This chain uses TRBV7-2 with TRBJ1-1; no clear D gene. V lost 5 bases, J lost 3 bases, and 7 bases lay in between. In germline, CDR1 is SGHTA, CDR2 FQGNSA. The CDR3 consists of 12 residues.